Following are 23 T cell receptor beta chains from one sample sequenced in a study of blood T cells in healthy people across ages. Primers used in a second PCR of roughly 6 to 11 cycles were a sample-barcoded 5' primer and a J-beta primer mix. TCRdb redid the calling of the 5' RACE reads with MiXCR, one entry per CDR3 protein. The sample records about 800,000 distinct CDR3 sequences, more than 20% being singletons. This sample was also put to use in a study of T cells of mothers and their children.

Source material: blood. The receptors derive from a boy between 10 and 17 years old in good health.

This clonotype turned up a few times. The V gene is TRBV7-3, the J gene TRBJ2-5, with D maybe TRBD1 (7 bases). CDR1 SGHTA and CDR2 FQGTGA come from the germline V gene. CDR3 length: 16 amino acids. V was pared by 5 bases and J by 4 bases, with 20 bases between. This CDR3 is CASSLYHRQGGETQYF. CDR3 bases: TGTGCCAGCAGCCTCTACCATCGGCAGGGGGGAGAGACCCAGTACTTC.

The sample holds a few counts of this clonotype. The V and J genes are TRBV14 and TRBJ2-1; D gene unclear. Trimming took 1 base from V and 5 from J, leaving 3 bases between them. The germline V gene encodes CDR1 SGHDN and CDR2 FVKESK. This CDR3 has 12 residues. This CDR3 reads CASSQAHNEQFF. In DNA form, the CDR3 reads TGTGCCAGCAGCCAAGCGCACAATGAGCAGTTCTTC.

The chain combines TRBV20-1 with TRBJ2-7; TRBD1 agrees at 11 bases. The CDR3 has 13 amino acids. The V gene's germline CDR1 is DFQATT and CDR2 SNEGSKA (reference sequence). V shed 5 bases, J shed 4 bases, and the junction held 4 bases outside the gene matches. CDR3 in amino acids: CSASDRGLYEQYF. The CDR3 region has the DNA TGCAGTGCTTCGGACAGGGGGCTTTACGAGCAGTACTTC.

This chain joins TRBV15 and TRBJ1-1; D unresolved. The germline CDR1 and CDR2 sequences are LNHNV and YYDKDF (reference sequence). CDR3 length equals 15 residues. The V end was cut by 3 bases, the J end by 11 bases, with 22 bases between. Written as DNA, the CDR3 is TGTGCCACCAGCAGTTATCAATCGAAACCGTTTGAGGCTTTCTTT. It translates to CATSSYQSKPFEAFF.

This clonotype was seen a handful of times. The chain is built from TRBV29-1 and TRBJ2-1; weak D call: TRBD2 (6 bases). V lost 7 bases and J 0 bases, leaving 13 bases between the germline ends. The CDR3 sequence is 14 residues long. The V gene's germline CDR1 is SQVTM and CDR2 ANQGSEA. The CDR3 sequence: CSETRESSYNEQFF. For the CDR3, the DNA is TGCAGCGAGACTCGGGAGAGCTCCTACAATGAGCAGTTCTTC.

This clonotype appeared many times. The chain links TRBV27 to TRBJ2-5; unclear D gene. The CDR3 has 13 residues. Germline CDR1 reads MNHEY; CDR2 reads SMNVEV (reference sequence). The ends were cut back, 3 bases at V and 2 bases at J, with 7 bases in the middle. The CDR3 loop is CASSFVGQETQYF. The CDR3 bases are TGTGCCAGCAGTTTCGTCGGGCAAGAGACCCAGTACTTC.

V and J are TRBV28 and TRBJ1-2, with D possibly matching TRBD1 (6 bases). Trimming removed 2 bases at V and 3 bases at J, with 13 bases between. Looked up from germline, CDR1 is MDHEN and CDR2 is SYDVKM. The CDR3 runs to 15 residues. In nucleotides, the CDR3 is TGTGCCAGCAGTTTAAGGGGGGCGTTGTACTATGGCTACACCTTC. It encodes CASSLRGALYYGYTF.

This clonotype was seen only a few times. This chain joins TRBV6-2 or TRBV6-3 and TRBJ1-5; D is ambiguous. The germline gives CDR1 MNHEY, CDR2 SVGEGT. The CDR3 sequence is 15 residues long. The ends were cut back, 2 bases at V and 11 bases at J, with 19 bases in the middle. CDR3 sequence (DNA): TGTGCCAGCAGTTACGTCGGCACCGCTACAATTTCCCAGCATTTT. Protein sequence: CASSYVGTATISQHF.

The chain is built from TRBV6-2 or TRBV6-3 and TRBJ2-7; TRBD1 matches 7 bases. Germline CDR1 MNHEY, CDR2 SVGEGT. This CDR3 has 14 amino acids. Unmatched junction bases numbered 7, after V lost 6 bases and J lost 2 bases. CDR3 region: CASRHRQGPYEQYF. The CDR3 nucleotides read TGTGCCAGCAGGCATCGACAGGGACCCTACGAGCAGTACTTC.

This clonotype showed up just a few times. The chain joins TRBV28 to TRBJ2-3, with 7 bases fitting TRBD2. The CDR3 loop spans 13 amino acids. Germline-derived CDR1 and CDR2 are MDHEN and SYDVKM. With V trimmed by 4 bases and J by 6 bases, 4 bases remained unmatched. The CDR3 region has the DNA TGTGCCAGCAGTTGGGAGGGATTGGATACGCAGTATTTT. Translated: CASSWEGLDTQYF.

The chain couples TRBV7-9 to TRBJ1-2; 7 nucleotides agree with TRBD1. The CDR3 is 13 residues long. V dropped 8 bases and J dropped 0; count of bases not matched to a gene: 3. Germline lookup yields CDR1 SEHNR and CDR2 FQNEAQ (reference sequence). The CDR3 is CASAQGANYGYTF. For the CDR3, the DNA is TGTGCCAGCGCCCAGGGGGCTAACTATGGCTACACCTTC.

A few counts support this clonotype. V gene TRBV10-3 combines with J gene TRBJ1-1, with D tentatively TRBD1 (6 bases). The V gene lost 6 bases and the J gene lost 1 base, with 9 bases spanning the gap. Looked up from germline, CDR1 is ENHRY and CDR2 is SYGVKD. The CDR3 extends over 13 amino acids. The CDR3 spells CAIRWTENTEAFF. In DNA, the CDR3 is TGTGCCATCAGGTGGACAGAGAACACTGAAGCTTTCTTT.

The V call is TRBV10-3, the J call TRBJ2-3, with 14 bases matching TRBD2. The V gene's germline CDR1 is ENHRY and CDR2 SYGVKD. The CDR3 contains 17 residues. The junction had 2 bases not matched to a gene; V was cut back by 3 bases and J by 0 bases. The CDR3 DNA is TGTGCCATCAGTGATTGGACTAGCGGGGGGAGCACAGATACGCAGTATTTT. It encodes CAISDWTSGGSTDTQYF.

CDR3 protein: CSARYRPGINEQFF. CDR3 DNA: TGCAGTGCTAGATATCGGCCTGGGATCAATGAGCAGTTCTTC. This chain uses TRBV20-1 with TRBJ2-1; D gene uncertain. The CDR3 sequence is 14 residues long. The V gene lost 2 bases and the J gene lost 6 bases, with 14 bases spanning the gap. The V gene's germline CDR1 is DFQATT and CDR2 SNEGSKA (reference sequence).

The chain joins TRBV5-1 to TRBJ2-7; D might be TRBD2 (6 bases). The germline V gene encodes CDR1 SGHRS and CDR2 YFSETQ. Between the trimmed V and J ends, which lost 0 bases and 4 bases, there was a span of 11 bases. This CDR3 comprises 14 residues. The CDR3 sequence: CASSLVGGLYEQYF. The CDR3 nucleotides are TGCGCCAGCAGCTTGGTCGGGGGACTTTACGAGCAGTACTTC.

The chain employs TRBV3-1 and TRBJ1-5, with unresolved D. CDR1 is LGHDT and CDR2 is YNNKEL in the germline V gene (reference sequence). The germline V and J ends were trimmed by 5 bases and 7 bases, with 12 bases remaining between them. The CDR3 sequence is 13 residues long. This CDR3 is CASSEVHGQPQHF. As DNA, the CDR3 is TGTGCCAGCAGCGAAGTACACGGGCAGCCCCAGCATTTT.

This clonotype has only a few counts. The chain joins TRBV16 to TRBJ1-4; D uncertain. Germline CDR1 is KGHSY and CDR2 is FQNENV. The CDR3 totals 15 residues. V lost 1 base and J 0 bases, leaving 6 bases between the germline ends. CDR3 protein: CASSQLGATNEKLFF. DNA of the CDR3: TGTGCCAGCAGCCAATTGGGAGCAACTAATGAAAAACTGTTTTTT.

This clonotype was seen a few times. The V call is TRBV14, the J call TRBJ2-2; a weak D match, TRBD1 (6 bases). This CDR3 has 14 residues. Trimming removed 6 bases from V and 6 bases from J, with 14 bases in between. Germline V gene data show CDR1 as SGHDN and CDR2 as FVKESK. In DNA form, the CDR3 reads TGTGCCAGCAGGCTAAACAGGGTAGCCGGGGAGCTGTTTTTT. Its translation is CASRLNRVAGELFF.

This rearrangement joins TRBV7-9 to TRBJ1-2; D unresolved. Per the germline V gene, CDR1 is SEHNR and CDR2 is FQNEAQ (reference sequence). This CDR3 contains 17 residues. V was shortened by 4 bases and J by 4 bases, with 22 bases between the two germline ends. The CDR3 DNA sequence: TGTGCCAGCAGCTCTAGTGGGTCCAGGACTATTACCTATGGCTACACCTTC. It specifies CASSSSGSRTITYGYTF.

This clonotype was detected only once. At one boundary the junction diverges from the germline segment, which might be a read error. The chain employs TRBV6-6 and TRBJ1-1; 7 bases fit TRBD1. The CDR3 totals 14 residues. In germline, CDR1 is MNHNY, CDR2 SVGAGI (reference sequence). CDR3 protein: CANSYEGAVTEAFF. CDR3 in DNA: TGTGCCAACAGTTACGAGGGGGCGGTCACTGAAGCTTTCTTT.

This clonotype was seen only a few times. The genes are TRBV29-1 and TRBJ2-1; TRBD1 matches 8 bases. V dropped 1 base and J dropped 5; count of bases not matched to a gene: 4. CDR1 is SQVTM, CDR2 ANQGSEA, per germline. This CDR3 is built from 14 residues. CDR3: CSVEGADRDNEQFF. The CDR3 DNA reads as TGCAGCGTTGAAGGGGCGGACAGGGACAATGAGCAGTTCTTC.

The J gene is TRBJ2-7, the V gene TRBV7-9; D unclear. The V gene's germline CDR1 is SEHNR and CDR2 FQNEAQ (reference sequence). Trimming removed 5 bases at V and 7 bases at J, with 9 bases between. The CDR3 spans 11 residues. The CDR3 DNA sequence: TGTGCCAGCAGCCACGGTTGGGAGCAGTACTTC. Protein: CASSHGWEQYF.

The V call is TRBV4-3, the J call TRBJ2-1; unclear D gene. The CDR3 has 14 residues. Trimming removed 0 bases at V and 8 bases at J, with 11 bases between. Germline CDR1 LGHNA, CDR2 YSLEER. In nucleotides, the CDR3 is TGCGCCAGCAGCCAAGATGAGGTGGATGATGAGCAGTTCTTC. It specifies CASSQDEVDDEQFF.